This entry features one T cell receptor beta chain sequence. This sample was taken from a study of radiation and T cells in renal cell carcinoma. Indicated time point: blood 2 weeks post-SBRT. Treatment noted: 15 Gy SBRT to primary tumor, nephrectomy 4 weeks later. Radiation-treated patients gave blood at baseline, week 2 and week 4. Germline CDR1 and CDR2: MDHEN and SYDVKM. The V end lost 6 bases, the J end lost 5 bases, and 4 bases lay between the germline ends. This CDR3 has 11 amino acids. Only in-frame clones appear in the TCRdb table, and some are missing; sequencing was by immunoSEQ multiplex PCR. Here the sample spans more than 100,000 clones, approximately 90% being singletons.

Sequencing was performed on blood, taken from a patient whose treatment included radiotherapy and nephrectomy. The receptor comes from a woman between 65 and 79 years old with renal cell carcinoma. V is TRBV28 and J is TRBJ2-2; D gene unclear. Written as DNA, the CDR3 is TGTGCCAGCAGGTTAACCGGGGAGCTGTTTTTT. Protein product: CASRLTGELFF.